This T cell receptor beta chain stems from a study of beta chain features in type 1 diabetes. Study-wide background: Cell yields, gender and age were comparable in patients and healthy donors.

The CDR3 sequence is 13 residues long. The germline V gene encodes CDR1 GTSNPN and CDR2 SVGIG (reference sequence). Trimming took 0 bases from V and 3 from J, leaving 8 bases between them. Details on this clone: Its antigen remains unknown.

Every isolated RNA sample was fully reverse transcribed, so sequencing captured expressed TCRB transcripts. The repertoire was sequenced with immunoSEQ multiplex PCR; TCRdb's copy has only in-frame clones and lacks some. Found here are around 70,000 clones, about 48% of them singletons; the top ten hold about 0.7%. General observations from the study: TCRB repertoires of naive, central memory and Treg cells appeared more similar among patients than among healthy donors. For Type 1 diabetes patients, all four CD4+ subsets carried TCRB CDR3s that were moderately but significantly shorter.

The chain is built from TRBV30 and TRBJ1-1; no clear D gene. Sequenced input: central memory CD4+ T cells from blood. The sequence was collected from a man aged 25 to 40 with type 1 diabetes. The CDR3 nucleotides are TGTGCCTGGAGTGTCAGGTGGGACACTGAAGCTTTCTTT. This codes for CAWSVRWDTEAFF.